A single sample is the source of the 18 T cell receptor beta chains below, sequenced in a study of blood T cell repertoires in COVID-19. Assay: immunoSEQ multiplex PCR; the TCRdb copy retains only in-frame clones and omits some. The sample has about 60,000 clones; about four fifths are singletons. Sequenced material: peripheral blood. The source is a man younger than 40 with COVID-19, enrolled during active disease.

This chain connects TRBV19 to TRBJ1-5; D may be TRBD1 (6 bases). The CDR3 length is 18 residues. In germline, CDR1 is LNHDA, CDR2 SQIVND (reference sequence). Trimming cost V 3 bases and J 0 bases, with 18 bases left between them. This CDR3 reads CASSMAAGVLYSNQPQHF. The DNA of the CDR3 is TGTGCCAGTAGTATGGCGGCAGGGGTACTCTATAGCAATCAGCCCCAGCATTTT.

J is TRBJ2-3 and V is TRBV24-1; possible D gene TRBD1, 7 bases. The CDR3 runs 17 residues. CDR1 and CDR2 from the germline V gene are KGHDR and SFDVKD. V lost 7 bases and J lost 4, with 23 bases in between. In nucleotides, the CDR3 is TGTGCCACCAGGAGACTCGCGGGACAGAAAAGGTCAGATACGCAGTATTTT. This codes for CATRRLAGQKRSDTQYF.

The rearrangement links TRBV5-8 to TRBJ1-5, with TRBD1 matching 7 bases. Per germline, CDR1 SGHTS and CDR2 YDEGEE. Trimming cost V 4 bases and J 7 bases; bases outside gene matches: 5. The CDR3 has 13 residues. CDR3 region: CASSRRGSQPQHF. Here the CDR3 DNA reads TGTGCCAGCAGCCGCAGGGGGTCGCAGCCCCAGCATTTT.

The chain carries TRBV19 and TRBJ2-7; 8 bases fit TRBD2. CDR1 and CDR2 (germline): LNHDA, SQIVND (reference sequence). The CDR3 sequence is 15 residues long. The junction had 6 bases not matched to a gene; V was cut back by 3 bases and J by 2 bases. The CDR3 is CASSMAYGRAYEQYF. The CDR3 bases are TGTGCCAGTAGTATGGCATACGGGAGGGCCTACGAGCAGTACTTC.

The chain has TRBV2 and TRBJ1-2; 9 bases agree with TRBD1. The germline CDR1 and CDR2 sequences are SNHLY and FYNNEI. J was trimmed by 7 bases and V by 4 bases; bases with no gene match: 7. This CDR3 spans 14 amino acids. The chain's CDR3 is CASSGQGVEGGYTF. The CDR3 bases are TGTGCCAGCAGTGGACAGGGGGTGGAGGGTGGCTACACCTTC.

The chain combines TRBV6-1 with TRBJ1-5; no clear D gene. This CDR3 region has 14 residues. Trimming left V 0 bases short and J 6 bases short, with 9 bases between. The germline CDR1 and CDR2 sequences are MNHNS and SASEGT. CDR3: CASSEAAGIQPQHF. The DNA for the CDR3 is TGTGCCAGCAGTGAAGCTGCAGGTATTCAGCCCCAGCATTTT.

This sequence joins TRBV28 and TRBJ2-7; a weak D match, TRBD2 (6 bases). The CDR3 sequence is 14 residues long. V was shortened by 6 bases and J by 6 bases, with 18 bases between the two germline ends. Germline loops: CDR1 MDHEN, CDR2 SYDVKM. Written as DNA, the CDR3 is TGTGCCAGCAGATCTAGCGAGACTCTCGCCGAGCAGTACTTC. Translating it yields CASRSSETLAEQYF.

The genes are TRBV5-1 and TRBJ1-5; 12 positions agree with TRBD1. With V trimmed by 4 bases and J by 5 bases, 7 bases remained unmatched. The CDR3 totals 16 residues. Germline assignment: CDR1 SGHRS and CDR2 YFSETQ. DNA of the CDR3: TGCGCCAGCAGCCAGGGGACAGGGGGCGCGGATCAGCCCCAGCATTTT. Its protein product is CASSQGTGGADQPQHF.

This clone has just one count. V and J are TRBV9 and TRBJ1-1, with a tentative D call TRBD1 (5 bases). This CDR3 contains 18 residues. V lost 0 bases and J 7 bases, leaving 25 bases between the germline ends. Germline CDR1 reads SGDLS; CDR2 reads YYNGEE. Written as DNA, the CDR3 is TGTGCCAGCAGCGTAGAGGAACCTGTCGGGACTCTAAATCTTGAAGCTTTCTTT. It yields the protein CASSVEEPVGTLNLEAFF.

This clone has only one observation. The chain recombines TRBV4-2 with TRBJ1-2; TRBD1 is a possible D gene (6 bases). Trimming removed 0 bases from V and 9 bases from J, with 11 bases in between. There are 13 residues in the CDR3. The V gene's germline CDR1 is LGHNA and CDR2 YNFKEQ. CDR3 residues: CASSQDPDRSYTF. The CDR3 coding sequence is TGTGCCAGCAGCCAAGATCCAGACAGGAGCTACACCTTC.

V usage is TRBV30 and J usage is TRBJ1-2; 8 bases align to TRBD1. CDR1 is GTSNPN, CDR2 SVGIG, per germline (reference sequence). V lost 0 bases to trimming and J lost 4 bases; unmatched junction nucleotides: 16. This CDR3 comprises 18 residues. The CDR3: CAWSVSSLGTGPLYGYTF. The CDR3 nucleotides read TGTGCCTGGAGTGTTTCGAGTCTCGGGACAGGCCCCCTCTATGGCTACACCTTC.

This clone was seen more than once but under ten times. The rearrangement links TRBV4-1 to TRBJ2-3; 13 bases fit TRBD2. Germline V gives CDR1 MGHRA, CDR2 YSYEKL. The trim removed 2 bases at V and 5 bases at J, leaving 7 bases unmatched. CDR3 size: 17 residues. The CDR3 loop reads CASSQTLAGGPKDTQYF. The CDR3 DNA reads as TGCGCCAGCAGCCAAACACTAGCGGGGGGGCCGAAAGATACGCAGTATTTT.

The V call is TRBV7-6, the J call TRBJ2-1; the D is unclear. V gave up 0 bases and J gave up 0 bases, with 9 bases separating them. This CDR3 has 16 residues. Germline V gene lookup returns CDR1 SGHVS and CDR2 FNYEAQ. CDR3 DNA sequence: TGTGCCAGCAGCTTAGCGGCTTGGTCCTCCTACAATGAGCAGTTCTTC. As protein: CASSLAAWSSYNEQFF.

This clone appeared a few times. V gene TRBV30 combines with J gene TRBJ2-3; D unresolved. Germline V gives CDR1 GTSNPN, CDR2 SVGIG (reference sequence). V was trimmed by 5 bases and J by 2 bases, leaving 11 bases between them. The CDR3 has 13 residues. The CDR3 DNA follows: TGTGCCTGGGCCCTCTTTTCCACAGATACGCAGTATTTT. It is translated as CAWALFSTDTQYF.

Here the CDR3 DNA reads TGTGCCAGCAAAACAGGGGGTGGTGTCGGGGAGCTGTTTTTT. This gives the protein CASKTGGGVGELFF. The genes are TRBV28 and TRBJ2-2; 8 nucleotides line up with TRBD1. V shed 7 bases and J 7 bases; nucleotides not matched to a gene: 8. Germline CDR1 reads MDHEN; CDR2 reads SYDVKM. There are 14 residues in the CDR3.

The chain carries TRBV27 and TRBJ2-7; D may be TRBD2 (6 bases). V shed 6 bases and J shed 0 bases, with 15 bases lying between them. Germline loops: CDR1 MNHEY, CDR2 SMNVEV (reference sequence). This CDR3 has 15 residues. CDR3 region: CASSAGSGNSYEQYF. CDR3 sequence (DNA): TGTGCCAGCAGCGCCGGTAGCGGCAACTCCTACGAGCAGTACTTC.

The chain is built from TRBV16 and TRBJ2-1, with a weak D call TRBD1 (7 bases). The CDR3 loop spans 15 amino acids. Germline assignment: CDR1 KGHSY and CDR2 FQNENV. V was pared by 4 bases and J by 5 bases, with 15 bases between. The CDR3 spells CASSPQGRGDNEQFF. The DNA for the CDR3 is TGTGCCAGCAGCCCTCAGGGCAGGGGGGACAATGAGCAGTTCTTC.

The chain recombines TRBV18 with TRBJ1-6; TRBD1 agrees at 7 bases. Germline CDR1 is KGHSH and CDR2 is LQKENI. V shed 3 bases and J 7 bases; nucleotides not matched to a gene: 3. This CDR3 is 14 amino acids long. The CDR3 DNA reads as TGTGCCAGCTCACCCCCGGGACAGAATTCACCCCTCCACTTT. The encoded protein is CASSPPGQNSPLHF.